The entry below describes one T cell receptor (beta chain). Its target is unknown. The germline V gene encodes CDR1 GTSNPN and CDR2 SVGIG (reference sequence). The CDR3 loop spans 13 amino acids. With 6 bases clipped from V and 1 base from J, the junction kept 5 bases outside the gene matches. Primers included in the PCR were 60 Vbeta and 13 Jbeta primers. Method: immunoSEQ multiplex PCR; TCRdb's copy keeps in-frame clones and lacks some. In total, the table holds around 48,000 clones. This record comes from a study of cytomegalovirus exposure and HLA in healthy donors. The study's findings and limits: A missense DCLRE1C variant was associated with V- and J-gene trimming of TCR beta chains in a later analysis, and an independent cohort replicated the association.

This receptor was obtained from a female donor in good health and CMV-seronegative. Sequencing used PBMCs. The chain carries TRBV30 and TRBJ2-7; 8 nucleotides line up with TRBD2. Here the CDR3 reads CACLAGASYEQYF. The CDR3 DNA sequence: TGTGCCTGCCTAGCGGGCGCGTCCTACGAGCAGTACTTC.